A selection of T cell receptor beta chains follows, all from one sample in a study of Ad26.COV2.S vaccination and SARS-CoV-2 variants. Using immunoSEQ multiplex PCR, the repertoire was profiled, and TCRdb retains in-frame clones only, with some absent. The top ten hold 4.5% to 6% of the sample, which has under 150,000 clones, about nine tenths seen once. The sample here was peripheral blood, taken after recovery from COVID-19. The receptors shown here come from a human donor who had recovered from COVID-19. The CDR3 runs from the conserved cysteine through the conserved F or W. Fields, in order: V gene, clone size, J gene, D gene, CDR3 DNA, CDR3 protein. The D gene is left open where the match is weak. Clone size, where shown, is once, few, many, or a class for clones that have expanded.

v_call: TRBV27; clone_size: -; j_call: TRBJ1-5; d_call: -; cdr3_nt: TGTGCCAGCAGTTTATGGTCGGGGAGTCAGCCCCAGCATTTT; cdr3_aa: CASSLWSGSQPQHF
v_call: TRBV7-2; clone_size: -; j_call: TRBJ2-1; d_call: -; cdr3_nt: TGTGCCAGCGGGACGACTCTATTCGGGACTGAGCAGTTCTTC; cdr3_aa: CASGTTLFGTEQFF
v_call: TRBV14; clone_size: -; j_call: TRBJ2-5; d_call: TRBD1; cdr3_nt: TGTGCCAGCAGCCCCGGTCGGACAGGGGCGGTAGAGACCCAGTACTTC; cdr3_aa: CASSPGRTGAVETQYF
v_call: TRBV10-2; clone_size: -; j_call: TRBJ1-4; d_call: TRBD1; cdr3_nt: TGCGCCAGCAGAGGGACAGGGGCTAACGAAAAACTGTTTTTT; cdr3_aa: CASRGTGANEKLFF
v_call: TRBV7-8; clone_size: -; j_call: TRBJ2-3; d_call: -; cdr3_nt: TGTGCCAGCAGCCCCTTAGGTCTGGTGCTCACAGATACGCAGTATTTT; cdr3_aa: CASSPLGLVLTDTQYF
v_call: TRBV7-6; clone_size: -; j_call: TRBJ1-4; d_call: -; cdr3_nt: TGTGCCAGCAGCTTGCTGACAACGGCTAATGAAAAACTGTTTTTT; cdr3_aa: CASSLLTTANEKLFF
v_call: TRBV5-1; clone_size: -; j_call: TRBJ1-3; d_call: TRBD1; cdr3_nt: TGCGCCAGCAGCTCATGGACAGGGGGCAGGGACACCATATATTTT; cdr3_aa: CASSSWTGGRDTIYF
v_call: TRBV11-2; clone_size: -; j_call: TRBJ1-1; d_call: -; cdr3_nt: TGTGCCAGCAGCCCCCGGACAAACAAACACACTGAAGCTTTCTTT; cdr3_aa: CASSPRTNKHTEAFF
v_call: TRBV6-6; clone_size: -; j_call: TRBJ1-1; d_call: -; cdr3_nt: TGTGCCAGCAGTAGCCCGAACACTGAAGCTTTCTTT; cdr3_aa: CASSSPNTEAFF
v_call: TRBV7-9; clone_size: -; j_call: TRBJ2-7; d_call: TRBD1; cdr3_nt: TGTGCCAGCAGCCGGACAGGCTACGAGCAGTACTTC; cdr3_aa: CASSRTGYEQYF
v_call: TRBV5-1; clone_size: -; j_call: TRBJ2-5; d_call: -; cdr3_nt: TGCGCCAGCAGCTTGGTTACCGGGAAGGGGGAGACCCAGTACTTC; cdr3_aa: CASSLVTGKGETQYF
v_call: TRBV9; clone_size: few; j_call: TRBJ2-3; d_call: TRBD2; cdr3_nt: TGTGCCAGCAGCCCTCGAATGGGACTAGCGGGGGCCCCAGATACGCAGTATTTT; cdr3_aa: CASSPRMGLAGAPDTQYF
v_call: TRBV7-9; clone_size: once; j_call: TRBJ1-6; d_call: -; cdr3_nt: TGTGCCAGCAGCCCCGGACAGAGAAATTCACCCCTCCACTTT; cdr3_aa: CASSPGQRNSPLHF
v_call: TRBV29-1; clone_size: -; j_call: TRBJ2-5; d_call: -; cdr3_nt: TGCAGCGTTGAGGAAAACGGGGAGACCCAGTACTTC; cdr3_aa: CSVEENGETQYF
v_call: TRBV2; clone_size: -; j_call: TRBJ1-1; d_call: TRBD1; cdr3_nt: TGTGCCAGCAGCGGGGGGACAGGGAACACTGAAGCTTTCTTT; cdr3_aa: CASSGGTGNTEAFF
v_call: TRBV28; clone_size: -; j_call: TRBJ2-1; d_call: TRBD2; cdr3_nt: TGTGCCAGCAGTTTAGCGGGGGGTCGTCGAAATGAGCAGTTCTTC; cdr3_aa: CASSLAGGRRNEQFF
v_call: TRBV9; clone_size: -; j_call: TRBJ2-7; d_call: -; cdr3_nt: TGTGCCAGCAGCGTAGGAGGCTCCTACGAGCAGTACTTC; cdr3_aa: CASSVGGSYEQYF
v_call: TRBV6-1; clone_size: once; j_call: TRBJ2-3; d_call: -; cdr3_nt: TGTGCCAGCAGTGAGCGGGGTTTGACAGATACGCAGTATTTT; cdr3_aa: CASSERGLTDTQYF
v_call: TRBV4-1; clone_size: -; j_call: TRBJ2-3; d_call: TRBD1; cdr3_nt: TGCGCCAGCAGCCACCGACAGGGAAGTGGGACAGATACGCAGTATTTT; cdr3_aa: CASSHRQGSGTDTQYF
v_call: TRBV24-1; clone_size: few; j_call: TRBJ2-5; d_call: TRBD1; cdr3_nt: TGTGCCACCAGTGACTGGGGACAGGGAGAGACCCAGTACTTC; cdr3_aa: CATSDWGQGETQYF
v_call: TRBV20-1; clone_size: -; j_call: TRBJ2-1; d_call: -; cdr3_nt: TGCAGTGCTAGACGGGGAAATGAGCAGTTCTTC; cdr3_aa: CSARRGNEQFF
v_call: TRBV7-2; clone_size: -; j_call: TRBJ2-5; d_call: TRBD2; cdr3_nt: TGTGCCAGCAGCTTAGGTTCGTGGAGCGGGGGGGAGACCCAGTACTTC; cdr3_aa: CASSLGSWSGGETQYF
v_call: TRBV7-8; clone_size: once; j_call: TRBJ2-6; d_call: -; cdr3_nt: TGTGCCAGCAGCCCCTGGGTGTCTGGGGCCAACGTCCTGACTTTC; cdr3_aa: CASSPWVSGANVLTF
v_call: TRBV6-2/TRBV6-3; clone_size: -; j_call: TRBJ1-1; d_call: TRBD1; cdr3_nt: TGTGCCAGCAGCCCCTCTAGGACAGGGGGCTTGGTCACTGAAGCTTTCTTT; cdr3_aa: CASSPSRTGGLVTEAFF
v_call: TRBV2; clone_size: -; j_call: TRBJ1-5; d_call: TRBD1; cdr3_nt: TGTGCCAGCAGTGGACAGGGGGCCCATCAGCCCCAGCATTTT; cdr3_aa: CASSGQGAHQPQHF
v_call: TRBV16; clone_size: once; j_call: TRBJ1-1; d_call: -; cdr3_nt: TGTGCCAGCACGGACGGGATTGAAGCTTTCTTT; cdr3_aa: CASTDGIEAFF
v_call: TRBV30; clone_size: -; j_call: TRBJ2-1; d_call: TRBD1; cdr3_nt: TGTGCCTGGAGTGTTATGACAGGGGGAAGTAGTGAGCAGTTCTTC; cdr3_aa: CAWSVMTGGSSEQFF
v_call: TRBV10-3; clone_size: -; j_call: TRBJ2-1; d_call: -; cdr3_nt: TGTGCCATCAGTGATGAGGGTGGTCAGGGGCCGAGCTCCTACAATGAGCAGTTCTTC; cdr3_aa: CAISDEGGQGPSSYNEQFF
v_call: TRBV7-2; clone_size: -; j_call: TRBJ1-3; d_call: -; cdr3_nt: TGTGCCAGCAGCCCCCGTCTCGGCCAGGGGGGAAACACCATATATTTT; cdr3_aa: CASSPRLGQGGNTIYF
v_call: TRBV6-1; clone_size: -; j_call: TRBJ2-4; d_call: -; cdr3_nt: TGTGCCAGCAGTCCCGAAAACATTCAGTACTTC; cdr3_aa: CASSPENIQYF
v_call: TRBV6-5; clone_size: -; j_call: TRBJ1-2; d_call: -; cdr3_nt: TGTGCCAGCACCTCGACACCCTCCTATGGCTACACCTTC; cdr3_aa: CASTSTPSYGYTF
v_call: TRBV3-1/TRBV3-2; clone_size: -; j_call: TRBJ2-3; d_call: -; cdr3_nt: TGTGCCAGCAGCCAAGGCGGATATAGCACAGATACGCAGTATTTT; cdr3_aa: CASSQGGYSTDTQYF
v_call: TRBV7-8; clone_size: -; j_call: TRBJ2-7; d_call: TRBD1; cdr3_nt: TGTGCCAGCAGCCGACAGGGGAGCACGTGGGACGAGCAGTACTTC; cdr3_aa: CASSRQGSTWDEQYF
v_call: TRBV30; clone_size: -; j_call: TRBJ1-1; d_call: TRBD1; cdr3_nt: TGTGCCTGGAGTGTACAGGGGGGGAGAGCTTTCTTT; cdr3_aa: CAWSVQGGRAFF
v_call: TRBV5-4; clone_size: -; j_call: TRBJ2-7; d_call: TRBD1; cdr3_nt: TGTGCCAGCAGCTCCCAGGGGGCTAGGATACGCGAGCAGTACTTC; cdr3_aa: CASSSQGARIREQYF